Reported below is one T cell receptor beta chain. This entry belongs to a study of blood T cells in healthy people across ages. Germline CDR1 is DFQATT and CDR2 is SNEGSKA (reference sequence). V lost 5 bases and J lost 5; bases outside the gene matches: 6. This CDR3 is 14 amino acids long. A second roughly 6 to 11 cycle PCR used barcoded and J-beta primers. MiXCR, applied by TCRdb to the 5' RACE reads, yields one record per CDR3 protein. In the table there are more than 500,000 distinct CDR3 sequences, roughly a quarter of which are singletons. Donor samples were obtained from healthy Caucasian individuals from Russia, aged 6 to 90. These records were also assigned to another study, of T cells of mothers and their children. As that study records: A few healthy Caucasian mothers gave samples, and so did their six children. Related pairs of mothers and children showed slightly higher, non-significant overlap versus unrelated pairs.

The sample was blood. The chain carries TRBV20-1 and TRBJ2-5; 12 nucleotides align to TRBD2. This clonotype originated in a boy aged 2-9 years in good health. The CDR3 here is CSAFPTSGSETQYF. DNA for the CDR3: TGCAGTGCTTTCCCGACTAGCGGGAGTGAGACCCAGTACTTC.